This paragraph covers one T cell receptor (beta chain) sequence. Its antigen remains unidentified. These data belong to a study of PD-L1 blockade in urothelial cancer. Looking at the study overall: Samples came from 3 weeks, at the second dose, and 6 weeks into treatment.

Germline-derived CDR1 and CDR2 are SGHRS and YFSETQ. V lost 0 bases to trimming and J lost 0 bases, with 6 bases between them. The CDR3 totals 14 residues. Every PCR received spiked-in synthetic TCR analog templates. Assay: immunoSEQ multiplex PCR; the TCRdb copy retains only in-frame clones and omits some. The sample consists of about 72,000 clones, 85% to 90% of them appearing once. Study observations and caveats: Below-median pretreatment blood TCR clonality was a predictor of better survival.

Time point: pretreatment peripheral blood. The number of samples from each patient was between 1 and 8, taken pretreatment and on-treatment. The sample in question was PBMCs, obtained around atezolizumab (anti-PD-L1) treatment. The TCR originated in a man aged 70 or older with urothelial cancer. The chain has TRBV5-1 and TRBJ1-1; D gene ambiguous. The CDR3 sequence: CASSLARLNTEAFF. As DNA, the CDR3 is TGCGCCAGCAGCTTGGCCAGGTTGAACACTGAAGCTTTCTTT.